This T cell receptor (beta chain) stems from a study of cytomegalovirus exposure and HLA in healthy donors. General study points: Both high specificity and high sensitivity reportedly marked the classifier's diagnosis of cytomegalovirus status.

Donors counted as nominally healthy when sampled, yet unrecorded immune exposures were likely. The primer mix had 60 Vbeta and 13 Jbeta primers. The method was immunoSEQ multiplex PCR; TCRdb's version includes in-frame clones alone and lacks a portion of them. The table has some 190,000 clones, 81% seen once. Comment on this clone: Its cognate antigen is unknown.

Germline V gene data show CDR1 as SEHNR and CDR2 as FQNEAQ (reference sequence). The CDR3 runs to 12 residues. J lost 10 bases, V lost 7 bases, and 7 bases had no gene match. The chain recombines TRBV7-9 with TRBJ1-1; the match to TRBD1 covers 9 bases. The sequence was collected from a man aged 35 to 55 in good health and CMV-seropositive. The sample taken for sequencing was PBMCs. CDR3 sequence reads: CASNWDREGAFF. In DNA form, the CDR3 reads TGTGCCAGCAACTGGGACAGGGAAGGAGCTTTCTTT. Filled out from reference TRBV7-9 and TRBJ1-1, the complete variable domain reads DTGVSQNPRHKITKRGQNVTFRCDPISEHNRLYWYRQTLGQGPEFLTYFQNEAQLEKSRLLSDRFSAERPKGSFSTLEIQRTEQGDSAMYLCASNWDREGAFFGQGTRLTVV.